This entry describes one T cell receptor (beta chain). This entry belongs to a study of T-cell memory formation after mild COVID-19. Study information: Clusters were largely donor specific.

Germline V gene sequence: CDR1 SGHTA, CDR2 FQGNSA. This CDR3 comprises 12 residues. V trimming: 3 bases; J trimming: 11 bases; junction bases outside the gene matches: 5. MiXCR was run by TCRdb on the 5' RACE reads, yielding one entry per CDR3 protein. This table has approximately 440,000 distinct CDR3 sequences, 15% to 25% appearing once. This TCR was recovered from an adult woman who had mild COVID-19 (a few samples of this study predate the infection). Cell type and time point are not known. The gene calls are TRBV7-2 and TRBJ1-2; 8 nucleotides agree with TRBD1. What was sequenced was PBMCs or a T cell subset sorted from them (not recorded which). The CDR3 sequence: CASSFTDREYTF. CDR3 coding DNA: TGTGCCAGCAGCTTCACGGACAGGGAATACACCTTC.